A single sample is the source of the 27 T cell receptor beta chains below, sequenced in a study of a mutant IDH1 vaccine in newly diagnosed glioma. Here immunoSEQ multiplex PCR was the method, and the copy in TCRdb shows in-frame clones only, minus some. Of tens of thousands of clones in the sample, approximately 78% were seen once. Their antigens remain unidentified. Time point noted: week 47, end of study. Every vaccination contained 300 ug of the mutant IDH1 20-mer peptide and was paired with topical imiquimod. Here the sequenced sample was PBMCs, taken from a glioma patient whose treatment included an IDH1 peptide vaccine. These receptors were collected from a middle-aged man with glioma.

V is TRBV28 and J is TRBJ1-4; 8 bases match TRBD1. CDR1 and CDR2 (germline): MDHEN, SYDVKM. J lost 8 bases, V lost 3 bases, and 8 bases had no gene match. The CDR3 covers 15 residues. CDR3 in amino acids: CASSLVGTGGEKLFF. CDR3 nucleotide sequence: TGTGCCAGCAGTTTGGTCGGGACAGGCGGGGAAAAACTGTTTTTT.

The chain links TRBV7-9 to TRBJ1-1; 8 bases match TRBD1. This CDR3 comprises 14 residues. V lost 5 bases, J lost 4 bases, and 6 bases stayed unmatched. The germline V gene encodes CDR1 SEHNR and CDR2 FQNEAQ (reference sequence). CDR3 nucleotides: TGTGCCAGCAGCGTACAGGGGGGAGTCACTGAAGCTTTCTTT. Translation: CASSVQGGVTEAFF. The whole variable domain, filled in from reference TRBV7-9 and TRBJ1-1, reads DTGVSQNPRHKITKRGQNVTFRCDPISEHNRLYWYRQTLGQGPEFLTYFQNEAQLEKSRLLSDRFSAERPKGSFSTLEIQRTEQGDSAMYLCASSVQGGVTEAFFGQGTRLTVV.

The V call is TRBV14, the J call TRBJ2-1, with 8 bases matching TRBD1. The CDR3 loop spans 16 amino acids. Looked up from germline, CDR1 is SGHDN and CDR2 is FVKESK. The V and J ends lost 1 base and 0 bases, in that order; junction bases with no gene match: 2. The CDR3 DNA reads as TGTGCCAGCAGCCAAGGGGACAGGAGCTCCTACAATGAGCAGTTCTTC. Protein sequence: CASSQGDRSSYNEQFF. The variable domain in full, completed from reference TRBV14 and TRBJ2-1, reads EAGVTQFPSHSVIEKGQTVTLRCDPISGHDNLYWYRRVMGKEIKFLLHFVKESKQDESGMPNNRFLAERTGGTYSTLKVQPAELEDSGVYFCASSQGDRSSYNEQFFGPGTRLTVL.

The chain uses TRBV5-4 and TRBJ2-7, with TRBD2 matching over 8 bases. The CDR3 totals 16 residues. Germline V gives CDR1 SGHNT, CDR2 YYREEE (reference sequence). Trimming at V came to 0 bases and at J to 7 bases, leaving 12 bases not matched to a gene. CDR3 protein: CASSLAAGGPTGEQYF. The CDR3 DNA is TGTGCCAGCAGCTTGGCCGCGGGGGGCCCGACGGGGGAGCAGTACTTC.

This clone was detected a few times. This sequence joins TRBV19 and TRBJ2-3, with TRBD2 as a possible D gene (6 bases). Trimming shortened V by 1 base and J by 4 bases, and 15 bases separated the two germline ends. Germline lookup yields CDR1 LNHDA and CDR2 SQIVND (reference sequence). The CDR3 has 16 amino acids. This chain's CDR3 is CASSIGGVGKADTQYF. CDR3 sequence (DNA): TGTGCCAGTAGTATAGGGGGGGTTGGTAAGGCAGATACGCAGTATTTT.

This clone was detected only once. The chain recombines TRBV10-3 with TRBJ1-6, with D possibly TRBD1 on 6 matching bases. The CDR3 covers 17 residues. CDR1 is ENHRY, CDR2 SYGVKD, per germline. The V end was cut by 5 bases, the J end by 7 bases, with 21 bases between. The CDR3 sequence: CAISKLQGPVENSPLHF. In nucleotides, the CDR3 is TGTGCCATCAGTAAGCTACAGGGACCCGTTGAGAATTCACCCCTCCACTTT.

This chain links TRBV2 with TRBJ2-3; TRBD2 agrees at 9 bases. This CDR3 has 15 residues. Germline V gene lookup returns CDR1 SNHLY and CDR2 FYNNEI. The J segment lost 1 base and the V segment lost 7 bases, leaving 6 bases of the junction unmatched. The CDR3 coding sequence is TGTGCCAGCACCAAGACTAGCGGTCGCACAGATACGCAGTATTTT. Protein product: CASTKTSGRTDTQYF.

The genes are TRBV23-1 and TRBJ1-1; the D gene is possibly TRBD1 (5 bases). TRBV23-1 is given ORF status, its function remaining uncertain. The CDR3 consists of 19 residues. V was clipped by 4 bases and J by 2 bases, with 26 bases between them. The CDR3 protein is CASSRLSRREARCNTEAFF. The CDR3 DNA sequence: TGCGCCAGCAGTCGACTTTCCCGCAGGGAGGCGCGGTGTAACACTGAAGCTTTCTTT.

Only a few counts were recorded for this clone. CDR3 DNA: TGTGCCAGTCTCGGGCGCCAACCGGGCTACACCTTC. The encoded protein is CASLGRQPGYTF. This chain joins TRBV19 and TRBJ1-2; D unclear. The CDR3 extends over 12 amino acids. Between the trimmed V and J ends, which lost 8 bases and 8 bases, there was a span of 15 bases. The germline gives CDR1 LNHDA, CDR2 SQIVND (reference sequence).

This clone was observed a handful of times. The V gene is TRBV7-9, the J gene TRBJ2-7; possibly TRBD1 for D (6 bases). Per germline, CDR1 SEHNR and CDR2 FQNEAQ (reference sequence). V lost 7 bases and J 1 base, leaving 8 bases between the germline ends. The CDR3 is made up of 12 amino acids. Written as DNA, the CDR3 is TGTGCCAGCAACAGGGATTCCTACGAGCAGTACTTC. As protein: CASNRDSYEQYF.

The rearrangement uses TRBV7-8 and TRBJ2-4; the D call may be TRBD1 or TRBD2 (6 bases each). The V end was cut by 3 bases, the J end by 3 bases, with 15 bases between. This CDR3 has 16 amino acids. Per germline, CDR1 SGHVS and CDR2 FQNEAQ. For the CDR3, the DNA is TGTGCCAGCAGCTTGGTAGTACAGGGAGGCAAAAACATTCAGTACTTC. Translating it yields CASSLVVQGGKNIQYF.

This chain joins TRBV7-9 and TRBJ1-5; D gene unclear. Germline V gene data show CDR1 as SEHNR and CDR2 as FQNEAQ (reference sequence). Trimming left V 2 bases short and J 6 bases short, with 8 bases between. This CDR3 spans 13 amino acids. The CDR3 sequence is CASSLKGSQPQHF. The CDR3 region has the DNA TGTGCCAGCAGCTTAAAAGGGAGTCAGCCCCAGCATTTT.

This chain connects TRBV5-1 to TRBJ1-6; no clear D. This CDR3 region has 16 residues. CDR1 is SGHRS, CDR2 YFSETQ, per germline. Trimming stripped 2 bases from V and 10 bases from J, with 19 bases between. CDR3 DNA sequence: TGCGCCAGCAGCTTTGAGGGAGGGAATTTCGGATCACCCCTCCACTTT. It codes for CASSFEGGNFGSPLHF.

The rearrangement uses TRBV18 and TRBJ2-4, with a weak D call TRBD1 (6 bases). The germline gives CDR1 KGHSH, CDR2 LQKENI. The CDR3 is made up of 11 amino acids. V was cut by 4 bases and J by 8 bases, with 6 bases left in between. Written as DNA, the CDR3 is TGTGCCAGCTCACAGGGGGACATTCAGTACTTC. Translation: CASSQGDIQYF.

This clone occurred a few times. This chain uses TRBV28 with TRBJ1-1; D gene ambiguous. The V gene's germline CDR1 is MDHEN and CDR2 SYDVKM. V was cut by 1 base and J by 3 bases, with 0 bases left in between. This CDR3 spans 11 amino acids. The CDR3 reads CASSLYTEAFF. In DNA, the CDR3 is TGTGCCAGCAGTTTATACACTGAAGCTTTCTTT.

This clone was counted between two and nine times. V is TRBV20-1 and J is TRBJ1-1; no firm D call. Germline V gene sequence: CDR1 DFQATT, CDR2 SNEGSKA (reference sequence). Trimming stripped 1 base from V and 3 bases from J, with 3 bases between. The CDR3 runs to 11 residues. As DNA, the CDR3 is TGCAGTGCTAGAGCGTACACTGAAGCTTTCTTT. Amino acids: CSARAYTEAFF.

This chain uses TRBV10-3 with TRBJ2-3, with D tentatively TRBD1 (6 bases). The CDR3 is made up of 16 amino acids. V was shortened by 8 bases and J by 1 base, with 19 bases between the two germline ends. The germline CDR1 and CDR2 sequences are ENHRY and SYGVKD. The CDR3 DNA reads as TGTGCCATCGGGAGCCGAAGGGGGTCTGGCACAGATACGCAGTATTTT. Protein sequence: CAIGSRRGSGTDTQYF.

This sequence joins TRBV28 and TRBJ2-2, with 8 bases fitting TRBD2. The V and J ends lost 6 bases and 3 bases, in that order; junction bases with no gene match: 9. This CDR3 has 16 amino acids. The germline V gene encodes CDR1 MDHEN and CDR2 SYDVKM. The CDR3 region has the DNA TGTGCCAGCAGAGTTCGGGAGGGCAAATACACCGGGGAGCTGTTTTTT. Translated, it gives CASRVREGKYTGELFF.

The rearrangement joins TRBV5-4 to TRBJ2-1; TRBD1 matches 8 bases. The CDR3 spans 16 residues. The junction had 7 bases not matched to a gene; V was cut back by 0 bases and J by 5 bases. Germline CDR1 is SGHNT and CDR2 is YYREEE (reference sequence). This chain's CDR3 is CASSLELRDRHNEQFF. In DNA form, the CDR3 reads TGTGCCAGCAGCTTGGAATTGAGGGACAGGCACAATGAGCAGTTCTTC. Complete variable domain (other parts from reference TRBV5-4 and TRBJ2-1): ETGVTQSPTHLIKTRGQQVTLRCSSQSGHNTVSWYQQALGQGPQFIFQYYREEENGRGNFPPRFSGLQFPNYSSELNVNALELDDSALYLCASSLELRDRHNEQFFGPGTRLTVL.

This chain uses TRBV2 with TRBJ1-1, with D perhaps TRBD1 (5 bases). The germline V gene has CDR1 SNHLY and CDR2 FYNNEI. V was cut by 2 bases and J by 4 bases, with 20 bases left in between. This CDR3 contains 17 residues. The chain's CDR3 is CASSERMLGASVTEAFF. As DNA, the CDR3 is TGTGCCAGCAGTGAAAGGATGCTTGGGGCCTCGGTCACTGAAGCTTTCTTT.

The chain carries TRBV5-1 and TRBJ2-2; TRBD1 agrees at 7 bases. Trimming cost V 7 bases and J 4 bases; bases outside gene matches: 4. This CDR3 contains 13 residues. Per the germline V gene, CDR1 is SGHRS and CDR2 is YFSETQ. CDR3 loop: CASGAGGTGELFF. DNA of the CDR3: TGCGCCAGCGGAGCAGGGGGCACCGGGGAGCTGTTTTTT.

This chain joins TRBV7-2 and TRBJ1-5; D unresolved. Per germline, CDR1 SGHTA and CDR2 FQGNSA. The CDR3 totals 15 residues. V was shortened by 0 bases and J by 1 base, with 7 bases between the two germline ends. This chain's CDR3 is CASSLAGGSNQPQHF. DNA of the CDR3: TGTGCCAGCAGCTTAGCGGGAGGGAGCAATCAGCCCCAGCATTTT.

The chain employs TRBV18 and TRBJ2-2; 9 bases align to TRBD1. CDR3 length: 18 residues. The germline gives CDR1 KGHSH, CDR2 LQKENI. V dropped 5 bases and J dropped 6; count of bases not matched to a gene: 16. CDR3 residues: CASSGATSRDRVSGELFF. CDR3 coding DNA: TGTGCCAGCTCAGGGGCAACGTCCCGGGACAGGGTATCCGGGGAGCTGTTTTTT.

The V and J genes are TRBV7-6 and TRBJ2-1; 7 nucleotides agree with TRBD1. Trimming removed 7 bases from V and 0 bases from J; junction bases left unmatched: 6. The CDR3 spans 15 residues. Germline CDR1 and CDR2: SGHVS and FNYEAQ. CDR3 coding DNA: TGTGCCAGCATCAGCAGGACAGGCTCCTACAATGAGCAGTTCTTC. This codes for CASISRTGSYNEQFF.

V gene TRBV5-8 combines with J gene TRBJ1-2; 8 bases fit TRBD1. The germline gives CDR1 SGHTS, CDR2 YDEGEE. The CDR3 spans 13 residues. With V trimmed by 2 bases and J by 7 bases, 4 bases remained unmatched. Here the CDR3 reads CASSLQDRVGYTF. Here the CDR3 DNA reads TGTGCCAGCAGCTTACAGGACAGGGTTGGCTACACCTTC.

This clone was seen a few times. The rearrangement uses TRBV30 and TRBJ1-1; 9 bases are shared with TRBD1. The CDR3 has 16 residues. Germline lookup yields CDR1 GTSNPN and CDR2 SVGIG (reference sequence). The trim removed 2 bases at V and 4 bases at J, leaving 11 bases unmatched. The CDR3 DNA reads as TGTGCCTGGAGTAAAACAGGGGGCCACGGAGGCACTGAAGCTTTCTTT. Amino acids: CAWSKTGGHGGTEAFF.

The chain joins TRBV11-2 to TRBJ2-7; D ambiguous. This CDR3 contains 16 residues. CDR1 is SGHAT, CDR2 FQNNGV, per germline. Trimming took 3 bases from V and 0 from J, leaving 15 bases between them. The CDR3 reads CASSLIRAKSSYEQYF. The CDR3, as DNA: TGTGCCAGCAGCTTGATCCGGGCCAAGAGCTCCTACGAGCAGTACTTC.